These 8 T cell receptor beta chains share one sample of origin, sequenced in a study of T cell responses to AZD1222 COVID-19 vaccine. Profiled with immunoSEQ multiplex PCR; TCRdb holds only in-frame clones, not every one. The sample has some 92,000 clones; about 93% are singletons. The sample here was peripheral blood, taken on day 0 of MenACWY control vaccination. Every receptor here comes from an adult in good health.

The V and J genes are TRBV7-3 and TRBJ1-1, with TRBD1 matching 8 bases. The CDR3 spans 14 residues. Germline lookup yields CDR1 SGHTA and CDR2 FQGTGA. The V gene end was trimmed by 5 bases and the J gene end by 4 bases; junction bases not matched to a gene: 6. CDR3 region: CASSPGQASTEAFF. In nucleotides, the CDR3 is TGTGCCAGCAGCCCGGGACAGGCTTCCACTGAAGCTTTCTTT. Supplemented by reference TRBV7-3 and TRBJ1-1, the full variable domain reads GAGVSQTPSNKVTEKGKYVELRCDPISGHTALYWYRQSLGQGPEFLIYFQGTGAADDSGLPNDRFFAVRPEGSVSTLKIQRTERGDSAVYLCASSPGQASTEAFFGQGTRLTVV.

The rearrangement uses TRBV10-3 and TRBJ2-5, with a possible D match to TRBD2 (7 bases). V lost 7 bases, J lost 4 bases, and 16 bases lay in between. The CDR3 is 14 residues long. In germline, CDR1 is ENHRY, CDR2 SYGVKD. Here the CDR3 DNA reads TGTGCCATCAAAATCTCGGGGGGCACAGAGACCCAGTACTTC. Residues: CAIKISGGTETQYF.

V gene TRBV19 combines with J gene TRBJ1-5, with TRBD1 as a possible D gene (6 bases). V shed 8 bases and J shed 4 bases, with 18 bases lying between them. Germline V gene data show CDR1 as LNHDA and CDR2 as SQIVND (reference sequence). This CDR3 spans 15 amino acids. This chain's CDR3 is CASRRRGAENQPQHF. The CDR3, as DNA: TGTGCCAGTCGTCGCAGGGGCGCCGAAAATCAGCCCCAGCATTTT.

This clone appeared a few times. The genes are TRBV19 and TRBJ1-4; possible D gene TRBD1, 5 bases. The germline V and J ends were trimmed by 4 bases and 6 bases, with 27 bases remaining between them. The length of the CDR3 is 19 residues. Germline V lookup: CDR1 LNHDA, CDR2 SQIVND (reference sequence). This CDR3 is CASSRTSGTSGLGHEKLFF. DNA for the CDR3: TGTGCCAGTAGTAGGACCTCCGGGACCTCAGGATTGGGGCATGAAAAACTGTTTTTT.

The gene calls are TRBV6-5 and TRBJ1-5; D might be TRBD1 (5 bases). Germline CDR1 reads MNHEY; CDR2 reads SVGAGI. V lost 6 bases and J lost 6, with 12 bases in between. The CDR3 covers 13 residues. CDR3 residues: CASSDSWGQPQHF. CDR3 DNA: TGTGCCAGCAGCGACAGCTGGGGTCAGCCCCAGCATTTT.

This chain connects TRBV11-2 to TRBJ2-7, with 10 bases that match TRBD2. V lost 4 bases to trimming and J lost 4 bases; unmatched junction nucleotides: 7. Germline V gives CDR1 SGHAT, CDR2 FQNNGV. The CDR3 loop spans 15 amino acids. Here the CDR3 DNA reads TGTGCCAGCAGCTCCCTAGCGGGGGAAGTTTACGAGCAGTACTTC. It codes for CASSSLAGEVYEQYF.

This clone has a single count. The gene calls are TRBV29-1 and TRBJ1-2, with 7 nucleotides matching TRBD1. The germline V gene encodes CDR1 SQVTM and CDR2 ANQGSEA. The CDR3 has 11 amino acids. V shed 8 bases, J shed 4 bases, and the junction held 4 bases outside the gene matches. CDR3 DNA: TGCAGCCTGGGGACAGTCTATGGCTACACCTTC. It codes for CSLGTVYGYTF.

The chain recombines TRBV7-9 with TRBJ1-1; D perhaps matches TRBD1 (5 bases). Germline lookup yields CDR1 SEHNR and CDR2 FQNEAQ (reference sequence). V was trimmed by 8 bases and J by 6 bases, leaving 13 bases between them. CDR3 length: 12 amino acids. The CDR3 DNA reads as TGTGCCAGCGGTCGAGGGGAACCTGAAGCTTTCTTT. Translating it yields CASGRGEPEAFF.